This T cell receptor beta chain was found in a study of graft-versus-host responses after intestinal transplantation. At the level of the study: Transplants given to recipients were multivisceral, liver-intestinal, or isolated intestinal. Recipients were all induced with anti-thymocyte globulin, then given tacrolimus and steroids for 2 to 3 years. The study's findings and limits: High graft-versus-host to host-versus-graft clonal ratios were found in allografts of patients who had graft-donor T cell macrochimerism. Recipient marrow harbored GvH clones, some of which surfaced first in ileum or blood.

The V segment lost 6 bases and the J segment 3 bases; nucleotides outside the gene matches: 5. The CDR3 totals 16 residues. Germline values: CDR1 SNHLY, CDR2 FYNNEI. On this clone: The antigen remains undetermined.

This table comes from immunoSEQ multiplex PCR, and its TCRdb copy is limited to in-frame clones, with some not included. Here the sample spans roughly 92,000 clones, under 90% being singletons. The sequence was obtained from a human donor who received an intestinal transplant. The V gene is TRBV2, the J gene TRBJ2-6; 10 bases agree with TRBD1. The sequenced sample was unstimulated CD4+ T cells sorted from spleen or lymph node cells, obtained before intestinal transplant. This chain's CDR3 is CASRWDRGGGANVLTF. As DNA, the CDR3 is TGTGCCAGCAGGTGGGACAGGGGTGGTGGGGCCAACGTCCTGACTTTC.